This T cell receptor (beta chain) was recovered during a study of control samples from healthy donors and cancer patients. Clones were sequenced by immunoSEQ multiplex PCR, and TCRdb holds only the in-frame ones, with some missing. The table has 90,000 to 95,000 clones, 85% seen once; the top ten hold more than 15%. This CDR3 spans 14 amino acids. Germline-derived CDR1 and CDR2 are SGHDT and YYEEEE. The V and J ends lost 4 bases and 4 bases respectively, with 12 bases between them. The chain is built from TRBV5-6 and TRBJ2-1, with D possibly matching TRBD2 (5 bases). The sequence was collected from a man under 40 in good health. Sequenced material: blood. As DNA, the CDR3 is TGTGCCAGCAGCGAACCACTAGGGTACAATGAGCAGTTCTTC. It translates to CASSEPLGYNEQFF.